This T cell receptor beta chain was found in a study of blood T cells in healthy people across ages (dated by TCRdb to the mid-2010s). Study-wide context: Template switching captured roughly one uniquely barcoded TCR beta cDNA molecule per two T cells in model experiments. To track age-related changes in TCR beta repertoire diversity, the study relied on deep sequencing normalized with unique cDNA molecular identifiers. Four age groups were formed from the donors: young (average approximately 15 years), middle-aged (approximately 41), aged (62) and long-lived (roughly 88). Using the same blood draw, the study looked at two additional independent replicas of 1 million unique cDNA reads for two donors, one aged 18 to 30 and the other aged 80 or older.

The library relied on 5' RACE. TCRdb shows the sequencer as Illumina HiSeq 2500. A second PCR of about 6 to 12 cycles was run with a J-beta primer mix and a sample-barcoded 5' primer. A template-switch 5' adaptor carrying 12 random nucleotides introduced a unique molecular identifier onto each TCR beta cDNA molecule. Each sample yielded at least 3 million CDR3-containing paired-end reads. All of the RNA was converted into first-strand cDNA using the Mint cDNA synthesis kit, with a TRBC-specific oligonucleotide serving as the primer. All cDNA was treated with uracil-DNA glycosylase and then went through a first 18-cycle PCR with the universal primers M1SS and BC2_uni_R. On the study's bioinformatics: Normalization of each sample was performed by random selection of 1 million high-quality reads, each carrying a distinct molecular identifier. Instead of being binned into consensus sequences, reads that shared molecular identifiers were thrown out. MiTCR, set to a Q25 quality threshold and the strictest error-elimination algorithm, was used for CDR3 identification, clonotype clustering and error correction. A nonparametric unseen species model using Euler transformation provided a lower-bound estimate of total TCR beta diversity. TCRdb handled the public reads itself, with Q25 trimming in fastp and clone calling in MiXCR, and kept productive beta chains. A single entry per CDR3 protein holds the most common genes and DNA from its merged rows. TCRdb, not the authors, supplied the V and J calls. This sample lists about 930,000 distinct CDR3 sequences; 29% were detected once. Roughly 10% of the sample rests with the top ten.

The full study reports these points: Because profiling used bulk unsorted PBMCs, naive and antigen-experienced compartments could not be compared conclusively. As age increased, observed TCR beta diversity per million T cells dropped in a roughly linear way, and a significant reduction was already evident by age around 41. Observed TCR beta diversity correlated strongly with the percentage of naive T cells measured by flow cytometry. Compared with the aged group, the long-lived group had more naive CD4+ T cells, fewer expanded clones and increased TCR diversity, a pattern suggesting age selection. Because the CMV infection status of the donors was unknown, age-related changes in expanded clonotypes may potentially have been confounded. Estimates of total diversity based on one million sequenced T cells were regarded as lower bounds and as underestimates.

The germline V gene (reference sequence) gives CDR1 as MNHNY and CDR2 as SVGAGI. Trimming removed 2 bases from V and 8 bases from J; the gene matches leave 7 bases unexplained. The CDR3, cysteine through phenylalanine, is 14 amino acids long. Of the read, only the CDR3 DNA is kept; its 42 bases are in frame from base 1. The approximately 41 donors, aged about 6 to 95 years, were systemically healthy Caucasian individuals from Russia. Each donor gave ten milliliters of peripheral blood, drawn into EDTA-treated Vacutainer tubes. Ficoll-Paque density-gradient centrifugation was used to isolate PBMCs, with at least 6.5 million per sample. Trizol reagent was used to extract total RNA from the PBMCs, yielding at least 5.5 micrograms per sample. For every donor, flow cytometry on a PBMC aliquot measured the percentage of naive CD45RAhigh/CD27high T cells. This clonotype showed up just a few times. This receptor's antigen is unknown. No much larger clone exists at a distance of one base, and base qualities are not known.

These sequences were also reported in another study, on T cells of mothers and their children. In that second paper, the authors write: Nine systemically healthy Caucasian individuals, comprising three mothers and their six children, were included as donors. cDNA synthesis used all of the extracted RNA, with approximately 1.6 ug of RNA in each 15 ul reaction. Sample barcodes and 2-4 random nucleotides were added via the M1S primer in the second PCR. Each mother yielded over 9.5 million TCR beta CDR3 reads and each child a few million reads. Thymic selection similarly shapes TCR recombination output in related and unrelated pairs, with minor effect from inherited differences. Normalized repertoire overlap was always slightly but never significantly higher in related than unrelated mother-child pairs. No persistent microchimeric T cell clones were detected, at a sensitivity of roughly 100 clones per million clonotypes. Deep NGS was used in the study to compare the TCR beta repertoires of mothers and children and to look for features that separate related mother-child pairs from unrelated individuals. Mothers averaged roughly 40 +/- 4 years of age and children averaged about 10 +/- 4 years. After adapter ligation was performed with NEBNext reagents, the libraries were sequenced on an Illumina HiSeq 2000 with 100+100 nt paired-end reads. To avoid cross-contamination, the mother libraries and the child libraries were prepared a month apart and sequenced in separate runs. Between 500,000 and 2,000,000 distinct TCR beta clonotypes were identified per donor. Naive TCR beta clonotypes were estimated from low-frequency clonotypes matched to each donor's FACS-determined naive share, without sorting.

This clonotype was sampled from a woman in her 40s in good health. The sequenced sample was blood. The V gene is TRBV6-6 and the J gene is TRBJ1-2; TRBD1 matches 8 bases in the middle. The nucleotide sequence reads TGTGCCAGCAGTTACGAAGGACAGGGCTGGGGCTACACCTTC. The resulting protein is CASSYEGQGWGYTF.